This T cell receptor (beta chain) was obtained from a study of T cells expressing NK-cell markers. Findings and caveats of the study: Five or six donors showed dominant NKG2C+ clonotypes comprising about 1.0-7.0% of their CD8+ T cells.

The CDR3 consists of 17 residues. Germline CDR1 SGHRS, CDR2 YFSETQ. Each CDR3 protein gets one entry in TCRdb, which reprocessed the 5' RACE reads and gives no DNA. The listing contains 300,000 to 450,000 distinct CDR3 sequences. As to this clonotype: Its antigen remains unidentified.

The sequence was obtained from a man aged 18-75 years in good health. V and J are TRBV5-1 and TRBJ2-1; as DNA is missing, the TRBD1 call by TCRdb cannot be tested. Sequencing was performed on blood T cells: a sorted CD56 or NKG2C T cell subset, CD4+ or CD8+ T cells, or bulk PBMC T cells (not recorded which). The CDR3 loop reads CASSSSPGQGAYNEQFF.